These 9 T cell receptor beta chains came from one sample sequenced in a study of molecular identifiers for immune sequencing clone quantification. TCRdb re-called the PCR reads with MiXCR, one entry per CDR3 protein. Of about 630,000 distinct CDR3 sequences in the sample, roughly 23% were seen once. Sequencing used naive CD8+ T cells from blood, with Jurkat cell RNA spiked in. Sample subset: FACS-sorted CD8+CD4-CCR7+CD45RA+ naive T cells. Source of these receptors: a human donor in good health. Some libraries in this study had Jurkat cell RNA spiked in.

This clonotype was observed a handful of times. V gene TRBV7-2 combines with J gene TRBJ2-4; D not resolved. The CDR3 length is 13 residues. Trimming took off 1 base at V and 7 bases at J, with 8 bases between the two ends. Germline lookup yields CDR1 SGHTA and CDR2 FQGNSA. The DNA of the CDR3 is TGTGCCAGCAGCTTAGGTGGGGTCAACATTCAGTACTTC. This encodes CASSLGGVNIQYF.

The chain has TRBV19 and TRBJ1-5; no clear D. Trimming removed 3 bases at V and 7 bases at J, with 13 bases between. Germline V gene lookup returns CDR1 LNHDA and CDR2 SQIVND (reference sequence). This CDR3 region has 14 residues. The CDR3 is CASSIGPVVQPQHF. Written as DNA, the CDR3 is TGTGCCAGTAGTATCGGCCCAGTTGTGCAGCCCCAGCATTTT.

This clonotype was detected only a few times. This CDR3 reads CASTPAVGNNQPQHF. For the CDR3, the DNA is TGCGCCAGCACTCCCGCGGTAGGGAATAATCAGCCCCAGCATTTT. This chain connects TRBV10-2 to TRBJ1-5; D gene unclear. This CDR3 contains 15 residues. Germline CDR1 reads WSHSY; CDR2 reads SAAADI. The V and J ends lost 7 bases and 4 bases respectively, with 17 bases between them.

This clonotype was seen a single time. A much larger clone differs from this one at a single base, so this may be a read error. The genes are TRBV29-1 and TRBJ1-1; D remains ambiguous. Deletions cut 6 bases from V and 5 bases from J, with 16 bases between. Germline assignment: CDR1 SQVTM and CDR2 ANQGSEA. The CDR3 is 13 residues long. CDR3 DNA: TGCAGCGTGGCACACGCGAAAGGGACTGAAGCTTTCTTT. Translating it yields CSVAHAKGTEAFF.

This clonotype was seen many times. This chain links TRBV29-1 with TRBJ2-6; D gene uncertain. The CDR3 has 16 amino acids. V was trimmed by 4 bases and J by 0 bases, leaving 13 bases between them. Germline-derived CDR1 and CDR2 are SQVTM and ANQGSEA. The CDR3 protein is CSVGSMADSGANVLTF. The CDR3 DNA sequence: TGCAGCGTTGGATCAATGGCAGACTCTGGGGCCAACGTCCTGACTTTC.

Written as DNA, the CDR3 is TGCAGTGCTAGAGAGTACCGCGGGTACCAAGAGACCCAGTACTTC. Translating it yields CSAREYRGYQETQYF. V and J are TRBV20-1 and TRBJ2-5; TRBD2 might be the D (5 bases). The length of the CDR3 is 15 residues. Trimming pared 0 bases from V and 0 bases from J, leaving 11 bases between. Germline V gives CDR1 DFQATT, CDR2 SNEGSKA (reference sequence).

CDR3 region: CASSHTGSEQYF. The CDR3 bases are TGTGCCAGCAGTCACACAGGGTCCGAGCAGTACTTC. The gene calls are TRBV12-3 or TRBV12-4 and TRBJ2-7, with a possible D match to TRBD1 (6 bases). This CDR3 comprises 12 residues. The germline V and J ends were trimmed by 5 bases and 6 bases, with 11 bases remaining between them.

This clonotype was counted between two and nine times. The chain couples TRBV12-3 or TRBV12-4 to TRBJ1-1; D possibly corresponds to TRBD1 (5 bases). The CDR3 is 21 amino acids. V lost 3 bases and J lost 0, with 29 bases in between. The CDR3 bases are TGTGCCAGCAGTTTGTGGCAGGCCCGGGGGGAGGACCAGGGCCTGAACACTGAAGCTTTCTTT. It codes for CASSLWQARGEDQGLNTEAFF.

A single count supports this clonotype. Given a much more abundant clone one base away, this may be a read error. The J gene is TRBJ1-1, the V gene TRBV10-3, with a possible D match to TRBD1 (5 bases). The CDR3 is 14 amino acids. CDR1 is ENHRY and CDR2 is SYGVKD in the germline V gene. Trimming shortened V by 0 bases and J by 3 bases, and 8 bases separated the two germline ends. This CDR3 reads CAISESGADTEAFF. The CDR3 nucleotides are TGTGCCATCAGTGAGTCAGGGGCAGACACTGAAGCTTTCTTT.